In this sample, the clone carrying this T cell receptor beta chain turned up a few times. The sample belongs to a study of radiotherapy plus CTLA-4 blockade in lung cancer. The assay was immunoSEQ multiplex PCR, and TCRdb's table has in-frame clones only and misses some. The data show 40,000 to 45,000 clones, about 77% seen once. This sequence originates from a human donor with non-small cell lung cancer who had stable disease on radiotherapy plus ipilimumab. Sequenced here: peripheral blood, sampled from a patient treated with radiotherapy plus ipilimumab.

Written as DNA, the CDR3 is TGTGCCTGGAGAAACGACAGGGATGGGAATGGCTACACCTTC. It codes for CAWRNDRDGNGYTF. This chain joins TRBV30 and TRBJ1-2, with 7 bases fitting TRBD1. This CDR3 is built from 14 residues. From germline, CDR1 is GTSNPN and CDR2 SVGIG (reference sequence). The V segment lost 3 bases and the J segment 6 bases; nucleotides outside the gene matches: 10.